A selection of T cell receptor beta chains follows, all from one sample in a study of blood T cells in healthy people across ages. MiXCR was run by TCRdb on the 5' RACE reads, yielding one entry per CDR3 protein. The table includes fewer than 900,000 distinct CDR3 sequences, 35% to 45% detected once. Source material: blood. All receptors derive from a woman aged 60 to 75 in good health. The CDR3 runs from the conserved cysteine through the conserved F or W. D genes are given only for firm matches. A row's size may be missing; if present it is once, few, many or a size class.

j_gene: TRBJ2-1; abundance: few; d_gene: NA; v_gene: TRBV7-2; CDR3aa: CASSSKTGIQFF; CDR3nt: TGTGCCAGCAGCTCAAAAACAGGGATACAGTTCTTC
j_gene: TRBJ2-1; abundance: NA; d_gene: NA; v_gene: TRBV20-1; CDR3aa: CSAGRGAESNEQFF; CDR3nt: TGCAGTGCGGGGAGGGGGGCTGAGAGCAATGAGCAGTTCTTC
j_gene: TRBJ1-6; abundance: NA; d_gene: NA; v_gene: TRBV7-9; CDR3aa: CASSSQGQVNNSPLHF; CDR3nt: TGTGCCAGCAGCTCGCAAGGACAAGTCAATAATTCACCCCTCCACTTT
j_gene: TRBJ1-4; abundance: few; d_gene: NA; v_gene: TRBV18; CDR3aa: CASSPPLAKTAPTNGKLFF; CDR3nt: TGTGCCAGCTCACCGCCACTTGCGAAGACAGCCCCAACTAATGGAAAACTGTTTTTT
j_gene: TRBJ1-1; abundance: NA; d_gene: TRBD1; v_gene: TRBV7-2; CDR3aa: CASSFTGASTEAFF; CDR3nt: TGTGCCAGCAGCTTTACAGGGGCGAGCACTGAAGCTTTCTTT
j_gene: TRBJ2-7; abundance: once; d_gene: NA; v_gene: TRBV9; CDR3aa: CASGAGAYEQYF; CDR3nt: TGTGCCAGCGGGGCAGGGGCCTACGAGCAGTACTTC
j_gene: TRBJ2-7; abundance: NA; d_gene: NA; v_gene: TRBV7-9; CDR3aa: CASVPRTPASSYEQYF; CDR3nt: TGTGCCAGCGTTCCCAGGACTCCAGCGAGCTCCTACGAGCAGTACTTC
j_gene: TRBJ1-2; abundance: few; d_gene: NA; v_gene: TRBV10-3; CDR3aa: CAIARGGASYTF; CDR3nt: TGTGCCATCGCCCGGGGCGGCGCCTCCTACACCTTC
j_gene: TRBJ2-7; abundance: NA; d_gene: NA; v_gene: TRBV7-9; CDR3aa: CATEDRYEQYF; CDR3nt: TGTGCCACAGAGGACCGCTACGAGCAGTACTTC
j_gene: TRBJ2-1; abundance: NA; d_gene: TRBD2; v_gene: TRBV15; CDR3aa: CATSTLAGVGNEQFF; CDR3nt: TGTGCCACCAGCACACTAGCGGGAGTTGGCAATGAGCAGTTCTTC
j_gene: TRBJ2-7; abundance: NA; d_gene: TRBD2; v_gene: TRBV11-2; CDR3aa: CASSLRIGGASDEQYF; CDR3nt: TGCGCCAGCAGCTTACGGATCGGGGGGGCCTCTGACGAGCAGTACTTC
j_gene: TRBJ2-1; abundance: NA; d_gene: NA; v_gene: TRBV18; CDR3aa: CASSPPGSGYNEQFF; CDR3nt: TGTGCCAGCTCACCACCGGGGTCAGGGTACAATGAGCAGTTCTTC
j_gene: TRBJ1-2; abundance: few; d_gene: NA; v_gene: TRBV21-1; CDR3aa: CASSAPGRTYGYTF; CDR3nt: TGTGCCAGCAGCGCCCCGGGACGGACCTATGGCTACACCTTC
j_gene: TRBJ2-7; abundance: NA; d_gene: NA; v_gene: TRBV4-3; CDR3aa: CASSPTGRGYEQYF; CDR3nt: TGCGCCAGCAGCCCCACCGGGCGGGGCTACGAGCAGTACTTC
j_gene: TRBJ2-7; abundance: few; d_gene: NA; v_gene: TRBV11-2; CDR3aa: CASSLEVGVSSYEQYF; CDR3nt: TGTGCCAGCAGCTTAGAAGTGGGGGTATCATCGTACGAGCAGTACTTC
j_gene: TRBJ2-1; abundance: NA; d_gene: TRBD2; v_gene: TRBV7-9; CDR3aa: CASSLALAGAYNEQFF; CDR3nt: TGTGCCAGCAGCTTAGCTTTAGCGGGAGCCTACAATGAGCAGTTCTTC
j_gene: TRBJ2-7; abundance: NA; d_gene: NA; v_gene: TRBV7-2; CDR3aa: CAGRNRDNYEQYF; CDR3nt: TGTGCCGGCAGGAACCGGGACAACTACGAGCAGTACTTC
j_gene: TRBJ2-5; abundance: NA; d_gene: TRBD1; v_gene: TRBV28; CDR3aa: CASSNPTGAEETQYF; CDR3nt: TGTGCCAGCAGTAACCCGACAGGGGCGGAAGAGACCCAGTACTTC
j_gene: TRBJ2-1; abundance: many; d_gene: NA; v_gene: TRBV4-3; CDR3aa: CASSQDDSSRNEQFF; CDR3nt: TGCGCCAGCAGCCAAGATGATAGCAGCCGCAATGAGCAGTTCTTC
j_gene: TRBJ2-7; abundance: NA; d_gene: NA; v_gene: TRBV7-8; CDR3aa: CASSLGGWATPGEQYF; CDR3nt: TGTGCCAGCAGCTTAGGAGGATGGGCCACGCCTGGCGAGCAGTACTTC
j_gene: TRBJ2-3; abundance: NA; d_gene: NA; v_gene: TRBV7-2; CDR3aa: CASSLGGPTQYF; CDR3nt: TGTGCCAGCAGCTTGGGTGGTCCTACGCAGTATTTT
j_gene: TRBJ2-1; abundance: few; d_gene: TRBD1; v_gene: TRBV29-1; CDR3aa: CSVDDRGTYNEQFF; CDR3nt: TGCAGCGTTGATGACAGGGGGACCTACAATGAGCAGTTCTTC
j_gene: TRBJ1-6; abundance: NA; d_gene: NA; v_gene: TRBV11-2; CDR3aa: CASSPRDSPLHF; CDR3nt: TGTGCCAGCAGCCCCCGGGATTCACCCCTCCACTTT
j_gene: TRBJ2-7; abundance: NA; d_gene: NA; v_gene: TRBV9; CDR3aa: CASSGGGTSSYEQYF; CDR3nt: TGTGCCAGCAGCGGTGGGGGGACCAGCTCCTACGAGCAGTACTTC
j_gene: TRBJ2-7; abundance: few; d_gene: NA; v_gene: TRBV29-1; CDR3aa: CSGTGGHEQYF; CDR3nt: TGCAGCGGGACTGGGGGTCACGAGCAGTACTTC
j_gene: TRBJ2-7; abundance: NA; d_gene: TRBD1; v_gene: TRBV5-1; CDR3aa: CASSLGDRENEQYF; CDR3nt: TGCGCCAGCAGCTTGGGGGACAGGGAAAACGAGCAGTACTTC
j_gene: TRBJ1-1; abundance: NA; d_gene: NA; v_gene: TRBV7-2; CDR3aa: CASSLPENTEAFF; CDR3nt: TGTGCCAGCAGCCTTCCAGAAAACACTGAAGCTTTCTTT
j_gene: TRBJ1-2; abundance: NA; d_gene: NA; v_gene: TRBV29-1; CDR3aa: CSVSYRFHQYGHTF; CDR3nt: TGCAGCGTTTCTTACAGGTTCCACCAGTATGGCCACACCTTC
j_gene: TRBJ1-4; abundance: NA; d_gene: TRBD1; v_gene: TRBV11-2; CDR3aa: CASSPRQGGNEKLFF; CDR3nt: TGTGCCAGCAGCCCGCGACAGGGAGGGAATGAAAAACTGTTTTTT
j_gene: TRBJ1-1; abundance: NA; d_gene: TRBD1; v_gene: TRBV12-3/TRBV12-4; CDR3aa: CASRQTGASARAFF; CDR3nt: TGTGCCAGCAGGCAGACAGGGGCCTCGGCGCGGGCTTTCTTT
j_gene: TRBJ2-6; abundance: many; d_gene: NA; v_gene: TRBV20-1; CDR3aa: CSARGGLGGANVLTF; CDR3nt: TGCAGTGCTAGAGGGGGACTCGGTGGGGCCAACGTCCTGACTTTC
j_gene: TRBJ2-1; abundance: many; d_gene: TRBD2; v_gene: TRBV4-2; CDR3aa: CASSQDSGGGVEQFF; CDR3nt: TGTGCCAGCAGCCAAGATTCGGGGGGGGGCGTTGAGCAGTTCTTC
j_gene: TRBJ2-5; abundance: NA; d_gene: TRBD2; v_gene: TRBV7-9; CDR3aa: CAVWTSENNEQYF; CDR3nt: TGTGCCGTCTGGACTAGCGAGAACAATGAGCAGTACTTC
j_gene: TRBJ2-5; abundance: many; d_gene: TRBD1; v_gene: TRBV18; CDR3aa: CASSSTGGQETQYF; CDR3nt: TGTGCCAGCTCATCAACAGGGGGCCAAGAGACCCAGTACTTC
j_gene: TRBJ2-1; abundance: few; d_gene: NA; v_gene: TRBV7-3; CDR3aa: CASSRDTVYNEQFF; CDR3nt: TGTGCCAGCAGCCGGGACACCGTTTACAATGAGCAGTTCTTC
j_gene: TRBJ2-3; abundance: NA; d_gene: NA; v_gene: TRBV9; CDR3aa: CASSVGSDTQYF; CDR3nt: TGTGCCAGCAGCGTAGGGAGCGATACGCAGTATTTT
j_gene: TRBJ2-1; abundance: NA; d_gene: TRBD1; v_gene: TRBV9; CDR3aa: CASSAPGTGGYNEQFF; CDR3nt: TGTGCCAGCAGCGCTCCCGGGACAGGGGGATACAATGAGCAGTTCTTC
j_gene: TRBJ1-4; abundance: NA; d_gene: NA; v_gene: TRBV7-2; CDR3aa: CASSPAGTINEKLFF; CDR3nt: TGTGCCAGCAGCCCCGCCGGGACAATTAATGAAAAACTGTTTTTT
j_gene: TRBJ2-1; abundance: NA; d_gene: NA; v_gene: TRBV7-2; CDR3aa: CASSLAGGPQQFF; CDR3nt: TGTGCCAGCAGCTTAGCGGGGGGACCTCAGCAGTTCTTC
j_gene: TRBJ2-1; abundance: NA; d_gene: TRBD1; v_gene: TRBV12-3/TRBV12-4; CDR3aa: CASSSGTGPNNEQFF; CDR3nt: TGTGCCAGCAGTTCCGGGACAGGGCCGAACAATGAGCAGTTCTTC
j_gene: TRBJ2-1; abundance: NA; d_gene: TRBD2; v_gene: TRBV29-1; CDR3aa: CSVGEAGGQINEQFF; CDR3nt: TGCAGCGTTGGGGAGGCGGGGGGGCAAATTAATGAGCAGTTCTTC
j_gene: TRBJ2-7; abundance: NA; d_gene: TRBD2; v_gene: TRBV5-1; CDR3aa: CASSSGTTGQERYF; CDR3nt: TGCGCCAGCTCGTCCGGGACTACGGGCCAAGAGCGGTACTTC
j_gene: TRBJ2-3; abundance: few; d_gene: NA; v_gene: TRBV20-1; CDR3aa: CSASGKDTDTQYF; CDR3nt: TGCAGTGCTAGCGGGAAAGACACAGATACGCAGTATTTT
j_gene: TRBJ2-5; abundance: many; d_gene: NA; v_gene: TRBV12-3/TRBV12-4; CDR3aa: CASSRGTDQETQYF; CDR3nt: TGTGCCAGCAGCAGAGGGACCGACCAAGAGACCCAGTACTTC
j_gene: TRBJ2-5; abundance: NA; d_gene: NA; v_gene: TRBV28; CDR3aa: CASSSLRRGETQYF; CDR3nt: TGTGCCAGCAGCTCCCTTAGACGTGGGGAGACCCAGTACTTC
j_gene: TRBJ2-3; abundance: NA; d_gene: NA; v_gene: TRBV5-4; CDR3aa: CASSLARGTGVGTQYF; CDR3nt: TGTGCCAGCAGCTTGGCCAGGGGAACCGGGGTGGGTACGCAGTATTTT
j_gene: TRBJ2-5; abundance: few; d_gene: NA; v_gene: TRBV3-1; CDR3aa: CASSQGPKQTQYF; CDR3nt: TGTGCCAGCAGCCAAGGTCCGAAGCAGACCCAGTACTTC
j_gene: TRBJ2-1; abundance: few; d_gene: NA; v_gene: TRBV20-1; CDR3aa: CSASRQVYNEQFF; CDR3nt: TGCAGTGCTAGTCGGCAGGTGTACAATGAGCAGTTCTTC
j_gene: TRBJ2-7; abundance: NA; d_gene: NA; v_gene: TRBV7-3; CDR3aa: CVSSFGRNYEQYF; CDR3nt: TGTGTCAGCAGCTTCGGGCGCAACTACGAGCAGTACTTC
j_gene: TRBJ2-3; abundance: NA; d_gene: TRBD2; v_gene: TRBV4-1; CDR3aa: CASSQDWASGGAGTQYF; CDR3nt: TGCGCCAGCAGCCAAGATTGGGCTAGCGGGGGGGCCGGTACGCAGTATTTT